Included here is one TCR beta chain sequence, with context. The antigen is unknown. It was second doses at about 4 or about 12 weeks that were pooled. The sample originates from a study of T cell responses to AZD1222 COVID-19 vaccine. Study-level points and caveats: Two AZD1222 administrations were followed by greater Spike-specific TCR breadth and depth. The donor cohort was predominantly white British with a female majority, and clonal diversity may have been underestimated.

The CDR3 runs to 13 residues. V lost 5 bases and J lost 0, with 7 bases in between. Germline-derived CDR1 and CDR2 are SGHTA and FQGTGA. The method was immunoSEQ multiplex PCR; TCRdb's version includes in-frame clones alone and lacks a portion of them. Of tens of thousands of clones detected, roughly 90% appear once; the ten largest clones hold more than 1.2%. The sequences come from peripheral blood, collected 28 days after the second AZD1222 dose. This TCR derives from an adult who received the AZD1222 COVID-19 vaccine. J is TRBJ1-1 and V is TRBV7-3; D is undetermined. CDR3 sequence (DNA): TGTGCCAGCAGCGCCCATATGAACACTGAAGCTTTCTTT. It specifies CASSAHMNTEAFF.